This TCR beta chain emerged from a study of HIV-infected patients and healthy controls (dated by TCRdb to the mid-2010s). Describing the broader study: The question the study tested was whether immune perturbation and reconstitution could be captured by deep TCR repertoire sequencing of small blood samples from HIV patients.

The CDR3 spans 15 residues, from the cysteine through the phenylalanine. Of all the DNA, just the CDR3 is kept, 45 bases in frame from base 1. The V and J ends are trimmed by 1 base and 6 bases, leaving 12 bases between them. The germline V gene specifies SGHTA as CDR1 and FQGNSA as CDR2. Reverse transcription of 400 to 650 ng RNA was performed with SuperScript III using primers directed against the alpha and beta constant regions. Separate libraries for the alpha and beta chains were generated through chain-specific third strand synthesis that incorporated multiplexing indices. To avoid primer bias, the protocol used one single primer pair to amplify every rearrangement within a chain, and the protocol also attached molecular barcodes to each cDNA molecule. Purified cDNA was joined by T4 RNA Ligase 1 to a 5' RACE adapter carrying a random hexamer and the SP2 sequencing primer site. Second strand synthesis was primed from the SP2 site with Phusion polymerase, using slow temperature ramps to favor optimal annealing. Joined together, two random hexamer sequences that had both been added before amplification formed the 12-nucleotide barcode of each molecule. A short first PCR added P5 and P7 adapter elements plus a second index, followed by a roughly 25-cycle amplification PCR with P5s and P7 primers. The libraries went through around 26 PCR cycles in total, were quantified on a Qubit, were sized on a Bioanalyzer, and were diluted to roughly 4 nM. The normalized libraries were sequenced on an Illumina MiSeq using 2 x 250 paired-end kits. Reverse transcription reactions were cleaned up on MinElute columns and eluted into roughly 9.8 ul Tris-Cl. Adapter ligations ran for about 25 hours at 16 degrees C and were afterwards cleaned with AMPure XP beads at a 1:1 ratio. For the original study's pipeline: Demultiplexed FASTQ files were processed with a modified Decombinator by which V, J, insert and barcode information was output. Sequences that shared a barcode but differed from the dominant sequence were treated as errors and discarded, and barcodes were clustered at Levenshtein distance 3 and counted to estimate the original cDNA molecules. The R packages ineq, vegan, igraph and RCytoscape were used for downstream analyses, together with IMGT nomenclature and CDR3 definitions. V gene usage was computed over distinct sequences, each TCR counted once to avoid skew from clonal expansion. Whenever two unique CDR3 amino acid sequences within a donor differed by a single Levenshtein edit, similarity networks linked them. In the repertoires, a search was made for a compiled set of published HIV-specific CDR3s (approximately 90 alpha, 600 to 900 beta) and CMV-specific CDR3s (approximately 13 alpha, 253 beta). It was shown by random subsampling to size-matched repertoires that the decreased diversity of patients was not caused by their lower sequence numbers. TCRdb reanalyzed the raw reads on its own, using fastp at Q25 for trimming and MiXCR for clone calling, and kept in-frame beta chains. Rows merge per CDR3 protein into single entries with the most common DNA and genes. The V and J calls come from TCRdb's annotation, not from the publication. The sample table lists 15,000 or so distinct CDR3 sequences, approximately 7% of them with a count of one. 6.5% to 8.5% of the sample rests with the top ten.

This clonotype was seen a handful of times. The antigen this receptor binds is unknown. No much larger clone is present one base from it, and per-base qualities are unavailable. The full study reports these points: More CDR3s were shared between individuals among healthy controls than among HIV+ patients, as measured by Jaccard index and by the count of highly shared sequences. During therapy, a significant decrease in frequency was seen for HIV-associated CDR3s, whereas no significant change was found for CMV-associated CDR3s, although most of them became more frequent. The study did not determine donor HLA types. Oligoclonality may be reflected in the significantly higher mean Gini indices of HIV-infected repertoires compared with controls. Compared with controls, HIV-infected patients showed significantly different mean usage of eight alpha and eight beta V genes. Alpha-beta chain pairing was not determined in the samples. Differing numbers of distinct sequences in patients and controls hindered comparison, and size-matching assigned excessive weight to rare events in the HIV-infected data. A major limit on how widely the findings apply, in the view of the authors, was that only sixteen HIV-infected individuals were processed. MAIT cell alpha-chain CDR3s were present at high frequency in healthy controls but severely depleted in HIV+ repertoires. The apparent post-therapy recovery of the Gini index in HIV-infected patients was not reproduced in size-matched repertoire data. Compared with untreated HIV+ repertoires, healthy control repertoires had roughly threefold more distinct CDR3s and higher Shannon diversity. The observed differences in diversity were not explained by the slight differences in age and sex profiles between the study cohorts. Sequencing depth was restricted by the use of whole blood, which also prevented the dynamics of distinct T-cell subpopulations from being separated.

Since whole blood was used without any cell fractionation, the repertoire reflected all peripheral T cells in unsorted form. Under 11 uninfected healthy donors were sampled as controls, several of whom were sampled twice 2 to 4 months apart. For RNA extraction, an approximately 2.5 ml sample of peripheral blood was drawn into Tempus tubes. Residual genomic DNA was removed with the TURBO-DNase kit and globin mRNA was depleted with GLOBINclear. The origin of this receptor is an adult in good health. The V and J genes are TRBV7-2 and TRBJ2-2, with the D gene call left open. Sequencing input: blood. The CDR3: CASSLGALSAGELFF. The sequenced DNA is TGTGCCAGCAGCTTAGGGGCGCTAAGCGCCGGGGAGCTGTTTTTT.